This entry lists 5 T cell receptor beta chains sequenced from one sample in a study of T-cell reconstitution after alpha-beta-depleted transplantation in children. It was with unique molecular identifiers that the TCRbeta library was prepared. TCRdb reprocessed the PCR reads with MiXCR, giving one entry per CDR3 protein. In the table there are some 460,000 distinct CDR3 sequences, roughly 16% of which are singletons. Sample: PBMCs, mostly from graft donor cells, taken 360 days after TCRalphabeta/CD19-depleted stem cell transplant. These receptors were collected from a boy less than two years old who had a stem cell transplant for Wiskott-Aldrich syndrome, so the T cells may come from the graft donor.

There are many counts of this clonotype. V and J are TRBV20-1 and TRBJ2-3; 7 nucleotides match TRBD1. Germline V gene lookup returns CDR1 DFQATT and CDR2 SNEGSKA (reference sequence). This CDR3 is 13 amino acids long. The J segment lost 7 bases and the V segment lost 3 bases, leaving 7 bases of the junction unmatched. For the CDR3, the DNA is TGCAGTGCTAGTCGAGGGGGCGCATATACGCAGTATTTT. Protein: CSASRGGAYTQYF.

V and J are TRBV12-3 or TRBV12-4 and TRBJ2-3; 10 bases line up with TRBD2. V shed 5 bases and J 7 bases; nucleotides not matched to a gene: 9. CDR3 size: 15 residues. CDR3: CASSPTAGGPNTQYF. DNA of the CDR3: TGTGCCAGCAGTCCGACAGCGGGAGGGCCAAATACGCAGTATTTT.

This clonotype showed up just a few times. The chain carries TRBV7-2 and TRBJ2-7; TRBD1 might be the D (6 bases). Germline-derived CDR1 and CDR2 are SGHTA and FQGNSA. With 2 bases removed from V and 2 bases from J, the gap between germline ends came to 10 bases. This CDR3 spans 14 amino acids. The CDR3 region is CASSLSPGAYEQYF. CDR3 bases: TGTGCCAGCAGCTTATCTCCAGGGGCCTACGAGCAGTACTTC.

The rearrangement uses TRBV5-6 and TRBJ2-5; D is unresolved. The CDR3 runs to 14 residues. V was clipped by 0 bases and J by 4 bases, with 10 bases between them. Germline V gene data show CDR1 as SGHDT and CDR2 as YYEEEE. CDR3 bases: TGTGCCAGCAGCTTGGGGGCAGTCCGAGAGACCCAGTACTTC. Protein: CASSLGAVRETQYF.

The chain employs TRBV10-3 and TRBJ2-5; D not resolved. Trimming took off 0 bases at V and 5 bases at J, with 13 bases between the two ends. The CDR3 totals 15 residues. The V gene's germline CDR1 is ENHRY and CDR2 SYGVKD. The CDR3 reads CAISESKNVQETQYF. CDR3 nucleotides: TGTGCCATCAGTGAGTCGAAAAATGTACAGGAGACCCAGTACTTC.